The next 26 T cell receptor beta chains were all read from a single sample in a study of blood T cell repertoires in COVID-19. Assay: immunoSEQ multiplex PCR; the TCRdb copy retains only in-frame clones and omits some. The table has about 480,000 clones, about 89% seen once. Material for sequencing was peripheral blood. These receptors all stem from a woman between 45 and 65 years old with COVID-19, enrolled during active disease.

The V call is TRBV10-3, the J call TRBJ1-1, with TRBD1 as a possible D gene (5 bases). Germline CDR1 ENHRY, CDR2 SYGVKD. The length of the CDR3 is 15 residues. V lost 0 bases to trimming and J lost 3 bases, with 11 bases between them. CDR3 sequence reads: CAISESWGGDTEAFF. The DNA of the CDR3 is TGTGCCATCAGTGAGTCGTGGGGGGGAGACACTGAAGCTTTCTTT.

This clone turned up a few times. The chain employs TRBV29-1 and TRBJ1-5; TRBD1 agrees at 9 bases. J was trimmed by 8 bases and V by 5 bases; bases with no gene match: 10. CDR1 is SQVTM and CDR2 is ANQGSEA in the germline V gene. The CDR3 extends over 14 amino acids. The CDR3 DNA follows: TGCAGCGTTACACAGGGGGCGGGGAGGGAGCCCCAGCATTTT. The encoded protein is CSVTQGAGREPQHF.

The chain employs TRBV7-3 and TRBJ2-3; TRBD1 might be the D (6 bases). This CDR3 comprises 14 residues. V lost 5 bases, J lost 2 bases, and 11 bases lay in between. Germline values: CDR1 SGHTA, CDR2 FQGTGA. This CDR3 is CASSPGQTTDTQYF. CDR3 nucleotides: TGTGCCAGCAGCCCTGGACAGACCACAGATACGCAGTATTTT.

The rearrangement links TRBV19 to TRBJ2-4; 16 positions agree with TRBD2. The CDR3 length is 14 residues. CDR1 is LNHDA, CDR2 SQIVND, per germline (reference sequence). V dropped 9 bases and J dropped 5; count of bases not matched to a gene: 1. CDR3: CASGTSGGENIQYF. CDR3 sequence (DNA): TGTGCCAGCGGGACTAGCGGGGGGGAAAACATTCAGTACTTC.

The chain joins TRBV3-1 (or the pseudogene TRBV3-2) to TRBJ1-5; D is unresolved. Germline values: CDR1 LGHDT, CDR2 YNNKEL (reference sequence). V lost 1 base and J lost 1, with 11 bases in between. The length of the CDR3 is 16 residues. In DNA form, the CDR3 reads TGTGCCAGCAGCCAAGGATGGAGCATAAGCAATCAGCCCCAGCATTTT. Amino acids: CASSQGWSISNQPQHF.

The rearrangement joins TRBV14 to TRBJ1-1; D unresolved. The CDR3 is 13 amino acids. From germline, CDR1 is SGHDN and CDR2 FVKESK. Deletions cut 0 bases from V and 3 bases from J, with 5 bases between. The CDR3 reads CASSQERYTEAFF. The CDR3 DNA reads as TGTGCCAGCAGCCAAGAGAGGTACACTGAAGCTTTCTTT.

The V and J genes are TRBV2 and TRBJ1-2, with D perhaps TRBD1 (6 bases). There are 13 residues in the CDR3. CDR1 and CDR2 (germline): SNHLY, FYNNEI. Trimming took 3 bases from V and 8 from J, leaving 13 bases between them. In nucleotides, the CDR3 is TGTGCCAGCAGTGAGGGACTAGGGGGGGGCTACACCTTC. It specifies CASSEGLGGGYTF.

The chain carries TRBV5-6 and TRBJ2-1; 7 nucleotides match TRBD1. The V gene's germline CDR1 is SGHDT and CDR2 YYEEEE. After removal of 0 bases from V and 0 bases from J, the junction contained 6 bases not matched to a gene. The CDR3 is 17 residues long. The CDR3 coding sequence is TGTGCCAGCAGCTTGGGGACAGGTTGGGGCTCCTACAATGAGCAGTTCTTC. Translating gives CASSLGTGWGSYNEQFF.

There are a few counts of this clone. This same CDR3 is encoded by further DNA sequences in the sample. The chain couples TRBV18 to TRBJ2-7; TRBD1 agrees at 8 bases. The germline V gene has CDR1 KGHSH and CDR2 LQKENI. This CDR3 comprises 12 residues. J gave up 5 bases and V 3 bases, and 0 bases lay outside the gene matches. In DNA form, the CDR3 reads TGTGCCAGCTCACCGACAGGGGACGAGCAGTACTTC. Protein product: CASSPTGDEQYF.

The V and J genes are TRBV2 and TRBJ1-1, with 7 bases lining up with TRBD1. The CDR3 length is 14 residues. Germline values: CDR1 SNHLY, CDR2 FYNNEI. V shed 8 bases, J shed 4 bases, and the junction held 10 bases outside the gene matches. Here the CDR3 DNA reads TGTGCCAGCGGGGAGACAGGGAGTGGCACTGAAGCTTTCTTT. Amino acid sequence: CASGETGSGTEAFF.

The V and J genes are TRBV7-7 and TRBJ2-7, with TRBD1 matching over 7 bases. This CDR3 has 14 amino acids. The V gene end was trimmed by 4 bases and the J gene end by 3 bases; junction bases not matched to a gene: 6. From germline, CDR1 is SSHAT and CDR2 FNYEAQ (reference sequence). The CDR3 region is CASSWLTGDYEQYF. CDR3 bases: TGTGCCAGCAGCTGGTTAACAGGGGACTACGAGCAGTACTTC.

This clone was seen a few times. This chain joins TRBV12-5 and TRBJ2-1, with a tentative D call TRBD1 (6 bases). V was cut by 5 bases and J by 2 bases, with 13 bases left in between. The germline V gene encodes CDR1 LGHNT and CDR2 FRNRAP. The CDR3 is 15 amino acids. The CDR3 bases are TGTGCTAGTGGTCCTCGGACAGTAGCCTACAATGAGCAGTTCTTC. This gives the protein CASGPRTVAYNEQFF.

The J gene is TRBJ2-6, the V gene TRBV4-2; D is possibly TRBD1 (6 bases). Germline assignment: CDR1 LGHNA and CDR2 YNFKEQ. The CDR3 loop spans 15 amino acids. Between the trimmed V and J ends, which lost 4 bases and 3 bases, there was a span of 10 bases. The CDR3 loop reads CASSPPGVGANVLTF. The CDR3 DNA follows: TGTGCCAGCAGCCCCCCAGGGGTTGGGGCCAACGTCCTGACTTTC.

The CDR3 DNA follows: TGCAGCTTCAGACAGGGAGGTGGTTTGGGCACTGAAGCTTTCTTT. Its protein is CSFRQGGGLGTEAFF. The chain has TRBV29-1 and TRBJ1-1; the match to TRBD1 covers 7 bases. This CDR3 contains 15 residues. Germline V gene data show CDR1 as SQVTM and CDR2 as ANQGSEA. With V trimmed by 8 bases and J by 4 bases, 16 bases remained unmatched.

The chain recombines TRBV5-1 with TRBJ2-1, with 7 bases matching TRBD2. Germline CDR1 and CDR2: SGHRS and YFSETQ. V trimming: 2 bases; J trimming: 4 bases; junction bases outside the gene matches: 6. The CDR3 sequence is 15 residues long. Here the CDR3 reads CASSFPAGEYNEQFF. CDR3 coding DNA: TGCGCCAGCAGCTTCCCGGCGGGGGAATACAATGAGCAGTTCTTC.

This chain connects TRBV25-1 to TRBJ1-6; 9 nucleotides line up with TRBD1. The CDR3 is 15 amino acids. Germline CDR1 reads MGHDK; CDR2 reads SYGVNS. V shed 6 bases, J shed 9 bases, and the junction held 9 bases outside the gene matches. The chain's CDR3 is CASRADRGLASPLHF. The CDR3 coding sequence is TGTGCCAGCAGAGCCGACAGGGGGTTGGCTTCACCCCTCCACTTT.

The V and J genes are TRBV12-3 or TRBV12-4 and TRBJ1-1; possibly TRBD1 for D (6 bases). The V gene lost 6 bases and the J gene lost 6 bases, with 14 bases spanning the gap. The CDR3 is made up of 13 amino acids. In DNA form, the CDR3 reads TGTGCCAGCAGACGAGAACAGGGCCCTGAAGCTTTCTTT. This codes for CASRREQGPEAFF.

The chain is built from TRBV9 and TRBJ2-1, with 12 bases fitting TRBD2. The CDR3 has 15 residues. V was clipped by 2 bases and J by 8 bases; unmatched bases: 5. CDR1 and CDR2 (germline): SGDLS, YYNGEE. CDR3 residues: CASSVGLAGPYEQFF. The CDR3 nucleotides read TGTGCCAGCAGCGTCGGACTAGCGGGGCCCTATGAGCAGTTCTTC.

This sequence joins TRBV9 and TRBJ2-1, with D tentatively TRBD2 (6 bases). The CDR3 runs 19 residues. Germline CDR1 SGDLS, CDR2 YYNGEE. V gave up 4 bases and J gave up 0 bases, with 23 bases separating them. Here the CDR3 reads CASSPVYGKAGSSYNEQFF. The CDR3 nucleotides read TGTGCCAGCAGCCCGGTTTATGGGAAGGCGGGGAGCTCCTACAATGAGCAGTTCTTC.

The CDR3 DNA sequence: TGTGCCAGCACCACCGAGGACAGCGGGGGGTACGAGCAGTACTTC. This codes for CASTTEDSGGYEQYF. This chain connects TRBV7-9 to TRBJ2-7; 9 nucleotides match TRBD2. This CDR3 is built from 15 residues. V lost 7 bases, J lost 4 bases, and 11 bases stayed unmatched. Germline CDR1 reads SEHNR; CDR2 reads FQNEAQ (reference sequence).

The V call is TRBV19, the J call TRBJ2-2; 7 positions match TRBD1. Germline CDR1 is LNHDA and CDR2 is SQIVND (reference sequence). V shed 9 bases, J shed 6 bases, and the junction held 1 base outside the gene matches. The CDR3 sequence is 11 residues long. CDR3 loop: CASQGAGELFF. Written as DNA, the CDR3 is TGTGCCAGCCAGGGGGCCGGGGAGCTGTTTTTT.

The V and J genes are TRBV6-5 and TRBJ2-3, with TRBD1 identical over 9 bases. V dropped 2 bases and J dropped 0; count of bases not matched to a gene: 3. This CDR3 is 16 amino acids long. The V gene's germline CDR1 is MNHEY and CDR2 SVGAGI. CDR3 residues: CASSYGTGPSTDTQYF. DNA of the CDR3: TGTGCCAGCAGTTACGGGACAGGGCCTAGCACAGATACGCAGTATTTT.

The chain has TRBV6-5 and TRBJ1-2, with D possibly TRBD1 on 6 matching bases. V was trimmed by 1 base and J by 3 bases, leaving 9 bases between them. Germline CDR1 and CDR2: MNHEY and SVGAGI. The CDR3 totals 14 residues. This chain's CDR3 is CASSYLQGDYGYTF. In DNA, the CDR3 is TGTGCCAGCAGTTACTTACAGGGTGACTATGGCTACACCTTC.

The chain uses TRBV11-3 and TRBJ2-5, with D perhaps TRBD1 (6 bases). Per the germline V gene, CDR1 is SGHNT and CDR2 is YENEEA. The length of the CDR3 is 17 residues. The V gene lost 5 bases and the J gene lost 0 bases, with 19 bases spanning the gap. This CDR3 is CASSPGVAGTYQETQYF. CDR3 nucleotides: TGTGCCAGCAGCCCAGGGGTGGCAGGGACATACCAAGAGACCCAGTACTTC. The variable domain in full, with the rest retrieved from reference TRBV11-3 and TRBJ2-5, is EAGVVQSPRYKIIEKKQPVAFWCNPISGHNTLYWYLQNLGQGPELLIRYENEEAVDDSQLPKDRFSAERLKGVDSTLKIQPAELGDSAVYLCASSPGVAGTYQETQYFGPGTRLLVL.

This clone was recorded once. The J gene is TRBJ1-1, the V gene TRBV6-6; 7 nucleotides agree with TRBD1. Germline assignment: CDR1 MNHNY and CDR2 SVGAGI (reference sequence). Germline trimming cut 5 bases from V and 0 bases from J; bases unmatched to any gene: 12. CDR3 length: 17 residues. As DNA, the CDR3 is TGTGCCAGCAGTCCCGGCCGTAGGGGGCCGATGAACACTGAAGCTTTCTTT. It specifies CASSPGRRGPMNTEAFF.

The chain uses TRBV27 and TRBJ2-3; 9 nucleotides line up with TRBD2. Trimming removed 7 bases from V and 2 bases from J; junction bases left unmatched: 13. In germline, CDR1 is MNHEY, CDR2 SMNVEV (reference sequence). The CDR3 is 17 residues long. The CDR3 is CASTWSVAGGHTDTQYF. CDR3 nucleotides: TGTGCCAGCACCTGGTCCGTGGCGGGGGGGCACACAGATACGCAGTATTTT.